This T cell receptor beta chain was retrieved from a study of T-cell memory formation after mild COVID-19. Study-wide context: Largely donor-specific sequence clusters came from a couple of donors.

V dropped 4 bases and J dropped 0 bases, with 10 bases sitting between them. The CDR3 totals 15 residues. The V gene's germline CDR1 is LGHNA and CDR2 YSLEER. This clonotype was seen a handful of times. What it binds is not known. cDNA libraries for TCR alpha and TCR beta, carrying sample barcodes and UMIs, came from 5'RACE with constant-segment primers. MiXCR, run by TCRdb on the 5' RACE reads, gives a single entry per CDR3 protein. This sample yields fewer than 200,000 distinct CDR3 sequences, of which 13% are seen a single time; approximately 3.5% belongs to the top ten. General observations from the study: The study detected some responding clones in pre-infection memory, suggesting cross-reactive memory joined. CD4+ bias marked clones expanding day 15 to 37, unlike balanced contracting clones.

The V and J genes are TRBV4-3 and TRBJ1-5; D not resolved. Sequenced input: PBMCs or a T cell subset sorted from them (not recorded which). The TCR originated in a young man who had mild COVID-19 (a few samples of this study predate the infection). Cell type and time point are not known. Here the CDR3 reads CASSLRIGSNQPQHF. Here the CDR3 DNA reads TGCGCCAGCAGCCTAAGAATTGGTAGCAATCAGCCCCAGCATTTT.